Below, 27 T cell receptor beta chains from the same sample are listed, as sequenced in a study of CD8+ T cells in alopecia areata. Sequencing relied on a cDNA template that was reverse transcribed from extracted RNA. Only in-frame clones appear in the TCRdb table, and some are missing; sequencing was by immunoSEQ multiplex PCR. The sample contains some 110,000 clones, none occurring once; around a fifth lies in the top ten. Sequenced material: lesional skin. Every receptor here comes from a C3H/HeJ mouse with alopecia areata. This strain's MHC haplotype is H2-k.

Details on this clone: The genes are named according to mouse. The CDR3 end lies 4 residues beyond the end of the read and is filled in from the germline J gene. V is TRBV1 and J is TRBJ2-3; 10 bases map to TRBD2. The length of the CDR3 is 16 residues. The germline gives CDR1 NSQYPW, CDR2 LRSPGD (reference sequence). Losses at the gene ends were 2 bases for V and 0 bases for J; bases not matched to a gene: 2. Incomplete CDR3 DNA: TGCACCTGCAGTGCACTGGGGGGGCAAAGTGCAGAA. Protein sequence: CTCSALGGQSAE. The entire CDR3 protein reads CTCSALGGQSAETLYF.

In this sample, this clone turned up a few times. The gene names given are mouse names. The CDR3 end is not reached by the read, which stops 4 residues before it; the germline J gene fills it in. The chain is built from TRBV1 and TRBJ2-5; perhaps TRBD2 as D (7 bases). The CDR3 length is 14 residues. Germline V gene lookup returns CDR1 NSQYPW and CDR2 LRSPGD (reference sequence). Here the CDR3 reads CTCSAGGPVDTQYF. CDR3 DNA, as far as it was read: TGCACCTGCAGTGCCGGGGGGCCGGTAGAC.

Ten or more counts support this clone. These gene names are mouse names. The CDR3 goes on 4 residues after the read ends, and that part is filled in from the germline J gene. The V gene is TRBV13-3, the J gene TRBJ2-1; 8 bases map to TRBD2. Germline loops: CDR1 NNHDY, CDR2 SYVADS. This CDR3 has 13 residues. CDR3: CASSAGGRAEQFF. The covered CDR3 bases are TGTGCCAGCAGTGCGGGGGGGCGGGCT.

This clone turned up a few times. Mouse gene names and germline throughout. The read ends 4 residues shy of where the CDR3 ends; the end is completed using the germline J gene. This chain joins TRBV1 and TRBJ1-4; 9 bases are a match to TRBD1. This CDR3 region has 17 residues. V gave up 1 base and J gave up 0 bases; unmatched junction bases: 3. CDR1 and CDR2 (germline): NSQYPW, LRSPGD (reference sequence). The DNA read from the CDR3 is TGCACCTGCAGTGCAGGGACAGGGGTTCTTTCCAACGAA. This gives the protein CTCSAGTGVLSNE. From start to end, the CDR3 is CTCSAGTGVLSNERLFF.

In regard to this clone: The germline and genes are mouse ones. The read stops 4 residues short of the end of the CDR3; the missing end is completed from the germline J gene. The gene calls are TRBV29 and TRBJ2-7, with D perhaps TRBD1 (5 bases). The germline gives CDR1 MSHET, CDR2 SYDVDS. Trimming left V 5 bases short and J 0 bases short, with 11 bases between. The CDR3 runs 14 residues. Incomplete CDR3 DNA: TGTGCTAGCAGTGCACGACAGAGCTCCTAT. Translating gives CASSARQSSY. The whole CDR3 region reads CASSARQSSYEQYF.

This clone has only a few counts. Here the gene names and germline are mouse. Coverage ceases 4 residues before the CDR3 finishes, and the germline J gene fills in the end. The chain has TRBV1 and TRBJ2-7; 13 bases align to TRBD2. This CDR3 has 16 amino acids. Germline-derived CDR1 and CDR2 are NSQYPW and LRSPGD (reference sequence). The sequenced part of the CDR3 DNA is TGCACCTGCAGTGCAGACCCCGGGACTGGGGGGGAT. Translating it yields CTCSADPGTGGD. The whole CDR3 is CTCSADPGTGGDEQYF.

In this sample, this clone turned up a few times. Mouse gene names apply. The read gets to within 4 residues of the CDR3 end, and the germline J gene fills in the rest. This chain links TRBV14 with TRBJ2-2; TRBD1 might be the D (6 bases). V lost 2 bases and J lost 0, with 8 bases in between. Germline CDR1 is SGHDT and CDR2 is FRDEAV. This CDR3 comprises 15 residues. CDR3 in amino acids: CASSLEGANTGQLYF. The CDR3 DNA, read in part, is TGTGCCAGCAGTTTGGAGGGGGCAAACACCGGG.

As regards this clone: Gene names refer to mouse genes. The CDR3 end falls 4 residues outside the read, so it is completed with the germline J gene. The gene calls are TRBV19 and TRBJ2-5, with D tentatively TRBD2 (6 bases). This CDR3 is built from 14 residues. Per the germline V gene, CDR1 is FNHDT and CDR2 is SITEND (reference sequence). Deletions cut 3 bases from V and 0 bases from J, with 8 bases between. The CDR3 sequence is CASSTTGNQDTQYF. The covered CDR3 bases are TGTGCCAGCAGTACCACTGGGAACCAAGAC.

A remark on this clone: Gene names and germline refer to mouse. The observed sequence ends 4 residues before the CDR3 terminus, with the missing tail filled in from the germline J gene. The chain joins TRBV13-3 to TRBJ1-1; the D gene is possibly TRBD1 (5 bases). There are 14 residues in the CDR3. The V gene's germline CDR1 is NNHDY and CDR2 SYVADS. The V end was cut by 0 bases, the J end by 3 bases, with 9 bases between. CDR3 region: CASSDAWGDTEVFF. The CDR3 DNA, read in part, is TGTGCCAGCAGTGATGCTTGGGGGGACACA.

Regarding this clone: TCRdb's protein and the DNA translation differ at residue 13; the protein here comes from the DNA. The genes are named according to mouse. The CDR3 extends 3 residues past the end of the read, so its final part is completed from the germline J gene. The chain combines TRBV1 with TRBJ1-6, with 11 bases fitting TRBD1. TRBJ1-6 counts as an open reading frame of uncertain function. The V and J ends lost 0 bases and 7 bases, in that order; junction bases with no gene match: 2. CDR3 length equals 16 residues. Germline V gives CDR1 NSQYPW, CDR2 LRSPGD (reference sequence). The CDR3 bases that were read are TGCACCTGCAGTGCAGAAAGGGACAGGGGGAATTCGCCC. Its protein product is CTCSAERDRGNSP. The whole CDR3 region reads CTCSAERDRGNSPLYF.

This clone has a handful of counts. One end of the junction does not line up with germline, which may come from a read error. Gene labels here are mouse ones. The read finishes 4 residues shy of the CDR3 end, and the germline J gene is used to complete it. This chain links TRBV19 with TRBJ2-7; 9 nucleotides align to TRBD1. The germline CDR1 and CDR2 sequences are FNHDT and SITEND (reference sequence). The CDR3 runs to 13 residues. CDR3 region: CARSRTGEYEQYF. Partial CDR3 DNA: TGTGCCCGCAGTCGGACAGGGGAATAT.

In its sample, this clone was seen a few times. Gene and germline names: mouse. Read data end 4 residues before the CDR3 end; the end is taken from the germline J gene. The chain carries TRBV1 and TRBJ2-1; 9 bases map to TRBD1. The CDR3 extends over 14 amino acids. CDR1 NSQYPW and CDR2 LRSPGD come from the germline V gene (reference sequence). The covered CDR3 bases are TGCACCTGCAGTTCACGACAGGGGGAGGCT. Protein product: CTCSSRQGEA. The full CDR3 is CTCSSRQGEAEQFF. The variable domain in full, completed from reference TRBV1 and TRBJ2-1, reads VTLLEQNPRWRLVPRGQAVNLRCILKNSQYPWMSWYQQDLQKQLQWLFTLRSPGDKEVKSLPGADYLATRVTDTELRLQVANMSQGRTLYCTCSSRQGEAEQFFGPGTRLTVL.

As to this clone: Gene and germline names: mouse. The sequence runs out 4 residues before the end of the CDR3; the remainder is reconstructed from the germline J gene. The chain recombines TRBV17 with TRBJ2-5; 8 bases match TRBD1. The CDR3 sequence is 18 residues long. Germline assignment: CDR1 MNHDT and CDR2 YYDKIL. CDR3 region: CASSSEAGGAWTRDTQYF. The sequenced CDR3 bases are TGTGCTAGCAGTAGTGAAGCAGGGGGCGCTTGGACTAGGGAC.

This clone was observed a handful of times. The genes and germline here are from mouse. The CDR3 is cut off 4 residues early in the read; its end comes from the germline J gene. The chain employs TRBV13-3 and TRBJ1-4; no clear D gene. There are 15 residues in the CDR3. Germline-derived CDR1 and CDR2 are NNHDY and SYVADS. The V and J ends lost 4 bases and 2 bases respectively, with 12 bases between them. CDR3 bases read: TGTGCCAGCAGTCACCAGGAGAGATCCAACGAA. It codes for CASSHQERSNE. The CDR3 as a whole reads CASSHQERSNERLFF.

This clone was seen repeatedly, ten times or more. Germline and genes: mouse. Coverage ceases 4 residues before the CDR3 finishes, and the germline J gene fills in the end. The rearrangement uses TRBV13-3 and TRBJ2-2; 10 positions match TRBD2. CDR3 length equals 19 residues. Trimming cost V 5 bases and J 0 bases; bases outside gene matches: 13. Germline V lookup: CDR1 NNHDY, CDR2 SYVADS. The CDR3 sequence: CASSAPGDWGAANTGQLYF. The CDR3 bases that were read are TGTGCCAGCAGCGCCCCCGGCGACTGGGGGGCCGCAAACACCGGG.

Note on this clone: Mouse gene names and germline throughout. The read terminates 4 residues before the CDR3 end, so the remaining end is supplied by the germline J gene. This chain connects TRBV19 to TRBJ1-4; a weak D match, TRBD1 (6 bases). The germline gives CDR1 FNHDT, CDR2 SITEND (reference sequence). The V end lost 4 bases, the J end lost 6 bases, and 13 bases lay between the germline ends. This CDR3 is 14 amino acids long. The covered CDR3 bases are TGTGCCAGCAGTCAAGGGGGAAGAGACGAA. Translation: CASSQGGRDE. The complete CDR3 reads CASSQGGRDERLFF.

This clone has a count of ten or more. Any gene name here is a mouse gene name. The sequence runs out 4 residues before the end of the CDR3; the remainder is reconstructed from the germline J gene. The chain uses TRBV13-3 and TRBJ1-2; maybe TRBD1 (6 bases). CDR1 is NNHDY, CDR2 SYVADS, per germline. V was shortened by 2 bases and J by 0 bases, with 11 bases between the two germline ends. CDR3 length equals 15 residues. The CDR3: CASSEGDKTNSDYTF. The part of the CDR3 DNA that was read is TGTGCCAGCAGTGAGGGGGACAAAACAAACTCC.

This clone has a handful of counts. Gene names and germline match the mouse. The read stops 4 residues short of the end of the CDR3; the missing end is completed from the germline J gene. The chain uses TRBV13-3 and TRBJ2-3; 8 bases line up with TRBD1. The CDR3 has 15 amino acids. The germline V gene encodes CDR1 NNHDY and CDR2 SYVADS. V dropped 5 bases and J dropped 0; count of bases not matched to a gene: 5. CDR3 protein: CASRQGDRSAETLYF. The DNA read from the CDR3 is TGTGCCAGCAGACAGGGGGATCGGAGTGCAGAA.

The table lists this clone with a few counts. The gene symbols are mouse symbols. The read ends 4 residues shy of where the CDR3 ends; the end is completed using the germline J gene. V usage is TRBV1 and J usage is TRBJ2-7; D is unresolved. CDR1 and CDR2 from the germline V gene are NSQYPW and LRSPGD (reference sequence). The CDR3 has 14 amino acids. CDR3 DNA (partial): TGCACCTGCAGTGCAGATTTCATTGGGTAT. It specifies CTCSADFIGY. The whole CDR3 reads CTCSADFIGYEQYF.

Notes on this clone: TCRdb lists a protein that is different at residue 12 from the translated DNA; the protein given here uses the DNA translation. Here the gene names and germline are mouse. The read ends 3 residues shy of where the CDR3 ends; the end is completed using the germline J gene. This chain uses TRBV19 with TRBJ1-3; 7 bases agree with TRBD1. This CDR3 region has 15 residues. Germline CDR1 reads FNHDT; CDR2 reads SITEND (reference sequence). V was pared by 6 bases and J by 1 base, with 7 bases of the junction left unmatched. CDR3 sequence: CASTRQGPSGNTLYF. The DNA read from the CDR3 is TGTGCCAGCACCAGACAGGGCCCCTCTGGAAATACG.

This clone occurred a few times. Here the gene names and germline are mouse. The CDR3 end is not reached by the read, which stops 4 residues before it; the germline J gene fills it in. The genes are TRBV13-3 and TRBJ2-2; D is perhaps TRBD1 (6 bases). Germline-derived CDR1 and CDR2 are NNHDY and SYVADS. Trimming left V 3 bases short and J 4 bases short, with 10 bases between. This CDR3 has 14 amino acids. The covered CDR3 bases are TGTGCCAGCAGTGGACAGGACGGCACCGGG. Amino acid sequence: CASSGQDGTG. The CDR3 in its entirety is CASSGQDGTGQLYF.

This clone was seen only a few times. The genes and germline here are from mouse. The read is 4 residues too short to cover the CDR3 end, so that end is filled in from the germline J gene. The chain employs TRBV13-3 and TRBJ1-2, with a possible D match to TRBD1 (6 bases). The length of the CDR3 is 14 residues. Trimming shortened V by 4 bases and J by 0 bases, and 10 bases separated the two germline ends. Germline CDR1 reads NNHDY; CDR2 reads SYVADS. CDR3 in amino acids: CASSLGHTNSDYTF. Incomplete CDR3 DNA: TGTGCCAGCAGTCTGGGACATACAAACTCC.

This clone was found a few times. Germline and genes: mouse. The CDR3 end lies 4 residues beyond the end of the read and is filled in from the germline J gene. The genes are TRBV13-3 and TRBJ2-4; 9 positions match TRBD2. This CDR3 has 16 residues. Trimming at V came to 2 bases and at J to 3 bases, leaving 7 bases not matched to a gene. Germline V CDR1 and CDR2: NNHDY, SYVADS. The CDR3 protein is CASSDMGGRGQNTLYF. Incomplete CDR3 DNA: TGTGCCAGCAGTGACATGGGGGGGCGCGGACAAAAC.

This clone was counted at least ten times. Gene names denote mouse genes. The read is 4 residues too short to cover the CDR3 end, so that end is filled in from the germline J gene. The chain links TRBV13-3 to TRBJ2-7; D ambiguous. CDR3 size: 13 residues. The ends were cut back, 1 base at V and 3 bases at J, with 8 bases in the middle. The germline V gene encodes CDR1 NNHDY and CDR2 SYVADS. CDR3 sequence: CASSDFRIYEQYF. Incomplete CDR3 DNA: TGTGCCAGCAGTGATTTCAGGATCTAT.

This clone was seen many times. Gene names denote mouse genes. The read ends 4 residues before the CDR3 terminus; that terminus is restored from the germline J gene. This CDR3 is also generated by other DNA sequences in the sample. This sequence joins TRBV13-3 and TRBJ2-2; 11 nucleotides match TRBD1. With V trimmed by 4 bases and J by 0 bases, 2 bases remained unmatched. CDR3 length equals 16 residues. CDR1 is NNHDY and CDR2 is SYVADS in the germline V gene. The CDR3 is CASSPGQGANTGQLYF. The part of the CDR3 DNA that was read is TGTGCCAGCAGTCCGGGACAGGGGGCAAACACCGGG.

Concerning this clone itself: The genes and germline here are from mouse. The CDR3 end lies 4 residues beyond the end of the read and is filled in from the germline J gene. This chain connects TRBV13-3 to TRBJ2-1; 10 bases line up with TRBD1. Trimming took 5 bases from V and 3 from J; bases not matched to a gene: 5. This CDR3 has 15 amino acids. CDR1 is NNHDY, CDR2 SYVADS, per germline. The CDR3 spells CASRQRQGAYAEQFF. CDR3 DNA (partial): TGTGCCAGCAGACAAAGACAGGGGGCCTATGCT.

This clone has a handful of counts. These gene names are mouse names. Sequencing ends 4 residues short of the CDR3 end; the germline J gene provides the rest. V is TRBV19 and J is TRBJ2-1, with TRBD2 identical over 7 bases. The germline CDR1 and CDR2 sequences are FNHDT and SITEND (reference sequence). This CDR3 spans 16 amino acids. V gave up 5 bases and J gave up 1 base; unmatched junction bases: 9. CDR3 DNA, as far as it was read: TGTGCCAGCAGCCCCTTCGGGGGGGTCAACTATGCT. Its translation: CASSPFGGVNYA. The full CDR3 sequence reads CASSPFGGVNYAEQFF.